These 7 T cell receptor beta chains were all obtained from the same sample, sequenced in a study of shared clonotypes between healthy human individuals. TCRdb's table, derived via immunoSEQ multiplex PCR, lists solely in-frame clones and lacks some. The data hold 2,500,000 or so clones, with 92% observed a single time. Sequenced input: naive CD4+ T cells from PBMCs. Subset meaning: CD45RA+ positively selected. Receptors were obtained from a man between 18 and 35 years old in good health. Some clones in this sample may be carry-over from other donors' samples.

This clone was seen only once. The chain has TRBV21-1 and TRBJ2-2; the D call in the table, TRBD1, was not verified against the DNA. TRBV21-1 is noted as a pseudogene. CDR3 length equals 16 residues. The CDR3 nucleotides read TGTGCCAGCAGCGAGCGACAGGGACCCAACACCGGGGAGCTGTTTTTT. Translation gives CASSERQGPNTGELFF.

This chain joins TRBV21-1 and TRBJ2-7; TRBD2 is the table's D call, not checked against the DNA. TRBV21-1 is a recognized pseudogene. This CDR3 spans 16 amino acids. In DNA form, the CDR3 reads TGTGCCAGCACCTTCGAGCGGGAGGTTGCCGACTACGAGCAGTACTTC. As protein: CASTFEREVADYEQYF.

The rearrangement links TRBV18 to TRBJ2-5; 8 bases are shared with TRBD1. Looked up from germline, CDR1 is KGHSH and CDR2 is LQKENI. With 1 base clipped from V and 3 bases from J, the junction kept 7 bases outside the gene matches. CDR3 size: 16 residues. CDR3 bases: TGTGCCAGCTCACCACTTATCACAGGGGGTAAAGAGACCCAGTACTTC. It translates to CASSPLITGGKETQYF.

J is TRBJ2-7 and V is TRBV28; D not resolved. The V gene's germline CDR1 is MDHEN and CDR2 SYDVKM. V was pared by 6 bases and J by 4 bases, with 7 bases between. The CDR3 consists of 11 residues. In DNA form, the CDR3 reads TGTGCCAGCAGAAACGAATACGAGCAGTACTTC. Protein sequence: CASRNEYEQYF.

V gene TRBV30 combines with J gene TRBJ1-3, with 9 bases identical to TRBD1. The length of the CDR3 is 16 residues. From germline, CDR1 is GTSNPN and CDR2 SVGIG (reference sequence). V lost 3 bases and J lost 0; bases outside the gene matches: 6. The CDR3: CAWRNRGPSSGNTIYF. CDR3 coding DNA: TGTGCCTGGAGGAACAGGGGGCCGAGCTCTGGAAACACCATATATTTT.

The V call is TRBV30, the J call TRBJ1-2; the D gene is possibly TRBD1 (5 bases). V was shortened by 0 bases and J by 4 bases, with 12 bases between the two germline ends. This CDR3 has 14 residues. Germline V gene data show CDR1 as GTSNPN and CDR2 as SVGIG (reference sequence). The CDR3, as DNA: TGTGCCTGGAGTGTAGGGGACGCGAGCTATGGCTACACCTTC. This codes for CAWSVGDASYGYTF.

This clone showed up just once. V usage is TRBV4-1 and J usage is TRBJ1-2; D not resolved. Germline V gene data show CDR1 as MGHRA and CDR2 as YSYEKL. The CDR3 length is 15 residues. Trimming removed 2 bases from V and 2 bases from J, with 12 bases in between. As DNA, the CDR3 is TGCGCCAGCAGCCAACTCCGGGAACCAAACTATGGCTACACCTTC. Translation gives CASSQLREPNYGYTF.